This T cell receptor beta chain is drawn from a study of radiotherapy plus CTLA-4 blockade in lung cancer. Study-wide results and limits: Peripheral blood showed expansion of tumor-derived TCR clones after radiotherapy and ipilimumab.

The protocol was immunoSEQ multiplex PCR, while the TCRdb copy is restricted to in-frame clones and leaves out a portion. The sample holds 81,000 or so clones, under 80% seen once. On this clone itself: Its antigen is as yet unknown.

Lung cancer patients with chemo-refractory metastatic non-small-cell disease were given focal radiation plus CTLA-4 blockade with ipilimumab. The germline gives CDR1 ENHRY, CDR2 SYGVKD. CDR3 length: 14 residues. V gave up 2 bases and J gave up 3 bases, with 7 bases separating them. Sample: peripheral blood, taken from a patient treated with radiotherapy plus ipilimumab. The sequence derives from a human donor with non-small cell lung cancer whose response to radiotherapy plus ipilimumab could not be evaluated. Some clones in this sample may be carry-over from other donors' samples. The gene calls are TRBV10-3 and TRBJ2-2; D may be TRBD2 (5 bases). The CDR3, as DNA: TGTGCCATCAGTGAGAAGGACTACACCGGGGAGCTGTTTTTT. This sequence encodes CAISEKDYTGELFF.